Reported below is one TCR beta chain. Many counts were recorded for this clonotype. Its antigen specificity is not known. A read error may account for a junction end that differs from germline. Library construction relied on 5' RACE. The instrument was an Illumina HiSeq 2500. A second PCR of about 7 to 12 cycles was run with a J-beta primer mix and a sample-barcoded 5' primer. A unique molecular identifier was introduced onto each TCR beta cDNA molecule by a template-switch 5' adaptor carrying 12 random nucleotides. Each sample yielded at least 2.5 million CDR3-containing paired-end reads. First-strand cDNA was synthesized from all RNA with the Mint cDNA synthesis kit, primed by a TRBC-specific oligonucleotide. All cDNA was treated with uracil-DNA glycosylase and then went through a first 18-cycle PCR with the universal primers M1SS and BC2_uni_R. Per the authors' processing: For normalization, 1 million high-quality reads were randomly selected from each sample, with every read carrying a distinct molecular identifier. Instead of being binned into consensus sequences, reads with shared molecular identifiers were discarded. CDR3 identification, clonotype clustering and error correction used MiTCR with a Q25 quality threshold and the strictest error-elimination algorithm. A nonparametric unseen species model with Euler transformation was used to estimate lower-bound total TCR beta diversity. TCRdb ran its own pipeline on the public reads, namely fastp trimming at Q25 and MiXCR clone calling, and kept in-frame beta chains. CDR3 protein duplicates are merged, each entry listing the most common genes and DNA. The V and J calls shown here were made by TCRdb, not taken from the authors' results. This sample holds approximately 1.5 million distinct CDR3 sequences; about 42% were observed only once. About 4% of the sample is held by the ten biggest clonotypes.

The approximately 39 donors, aged about 6 to 95 years, were systemically healthy Caucasian individuals from Russia. Ten milliliters of peripheral blood were drawn from each donor into EDTA-treated Vacutainer tubes. Ficoll-Paque density-gradient centrifugation was used to isolate PBMCs, with at least 6.5 million per sample. Total RNA was extracted from PBMCs with Trizol reagent, with at least 6 micrograms obtained per sample. For every donor, flow cytometry on a PBMC aliquot measured the percentage of naive CD45RAhigh/CD27high T cells. This record comes from a study of blood T cells in healthy people across ages (dated by TCRdb to the mid-2010s). For the study in its entirety: In model experiments, template switching captured about one uniquely barcoded TCR beta cDNA molecule for every two T cells. Using deep sequencing normalized with unique cDNA molecular identifiers, the study measured how TCR beta repertoire diversity changes with age. Donors were grouped into four age groups: young (average approximately 15 years), middle-aged (approximately 41), aged (about 60) and long-lived (82). Donors of different ages were randomly distributed across sequencing lanes to avoid experimental bias. The study analyzed two additional independent replicas of 1 million unique cDNA reads from the same blood draw for two donors, one aged 18 to 29 and one aged 80 or older.

CDR1 and CDR2, looked up from the germline V gene (reference sequence), are SSHAT and FNYEAQ. From the cysteine up to the phenylalanine, the CDR3 has a length of 15 residues. Here the CDR3 DNA is all that survives: 45 bases in frame from base 1. Broad study findings and their caveats: Observed TCR beta diversity per million T cells fell roughly linearly with age, and a significant reduction was already apparent by age roughly 40. Estimates of total diversity based on one million sequenced T cells were regarded as lower bounds and as underestimates. Because donor CMV infection status was unknown, age-related changes in expanded clonotypes were potentially confounded. Bulk unsorted PBMC profiling prevented conclusive comparison of naive and antigen-experienced compartments. Compared with the aged group, the long-lived group had more naive CD4+ T cells, fewer expanded clones and increased TCR diversity, a pattern suggesting age selection. Observed TCR beta diversity correlated strongly with the percentage of naive T cells measured by flow cytometry.

The clonotype comes from a woman younger than 30 in good health. Sequencing input: blood. The chain is assembled from TRBV7-7 and TRBJ2-7; 10 central bases correspond to TRBD1. The CDR3 sequence is CASSLGTGVSYEQYF. The DNA sequence is given as TGTGCTAGCAGCCTGGGGACAGGGGTTTCCTACGAGCAGTACTTC.